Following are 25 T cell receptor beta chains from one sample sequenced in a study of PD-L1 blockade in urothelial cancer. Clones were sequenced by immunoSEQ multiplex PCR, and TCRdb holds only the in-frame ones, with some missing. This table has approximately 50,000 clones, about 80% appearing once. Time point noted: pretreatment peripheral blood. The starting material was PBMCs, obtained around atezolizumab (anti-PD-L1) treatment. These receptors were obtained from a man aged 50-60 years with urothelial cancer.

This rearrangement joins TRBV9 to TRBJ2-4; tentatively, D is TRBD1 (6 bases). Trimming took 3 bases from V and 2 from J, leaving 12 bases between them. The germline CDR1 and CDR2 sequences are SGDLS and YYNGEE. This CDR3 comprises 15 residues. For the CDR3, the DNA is TGTGCCAGCAGCGCAGCAGGGGTCTCCAAAAACATTCAGTACTTC. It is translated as CASSAAGVSKNIQYF.

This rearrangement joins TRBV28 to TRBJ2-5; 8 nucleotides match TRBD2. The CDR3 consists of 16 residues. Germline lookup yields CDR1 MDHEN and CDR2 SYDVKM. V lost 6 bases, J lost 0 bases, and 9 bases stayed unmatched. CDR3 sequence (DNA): TGTGCCAGCAGAGGTTGGTTACTAGCGGACCAAGAGACCCAGTACTTC. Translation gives CASRGWLLADQETQYF.

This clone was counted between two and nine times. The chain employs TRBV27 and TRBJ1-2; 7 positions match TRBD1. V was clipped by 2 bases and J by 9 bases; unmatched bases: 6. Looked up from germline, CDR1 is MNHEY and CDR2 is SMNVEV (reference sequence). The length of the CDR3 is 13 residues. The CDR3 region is CASSLQGESRYTF. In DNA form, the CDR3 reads TGTGCCAGCAGTTTACAGGGGGAGAGTCGCTACACCTTC.

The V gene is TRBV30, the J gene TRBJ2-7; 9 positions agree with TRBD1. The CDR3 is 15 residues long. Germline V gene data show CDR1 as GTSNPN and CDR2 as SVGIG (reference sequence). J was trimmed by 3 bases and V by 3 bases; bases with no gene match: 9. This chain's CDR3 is CAWSGTGRGFYEQYF. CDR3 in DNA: TGTGCCTGGAGCGGGACAGGGCGGGGATTCTACGAGCAGTACTTC.

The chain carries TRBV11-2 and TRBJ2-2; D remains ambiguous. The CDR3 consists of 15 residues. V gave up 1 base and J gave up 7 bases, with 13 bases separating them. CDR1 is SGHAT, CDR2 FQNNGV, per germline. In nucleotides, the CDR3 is TGTGCCAGCAGCTTAGGCTGGAGTGCCAACGGGGAGCTGTTTTTT. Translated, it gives CASSLGWSANGELFF. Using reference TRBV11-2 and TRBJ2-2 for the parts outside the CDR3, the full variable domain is EAGVAQSPRYKIIEKRQSVAFWCNPISGHATLYWYQQILGQGPKLLIQFQNNGVVDDSQLPKDRFSAERLKGVDSTLKIQPAKLEDSAVYLCASSLGWSANGELFFGEGSRLTVL.

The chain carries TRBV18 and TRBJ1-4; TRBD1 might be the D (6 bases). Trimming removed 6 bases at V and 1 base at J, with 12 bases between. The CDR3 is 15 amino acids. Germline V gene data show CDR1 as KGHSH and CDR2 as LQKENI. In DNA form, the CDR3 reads TGTGCCAGCTCCCCGGGAGGGGGAACTAATGAAAAACTGTTTTTT. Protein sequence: CASSPGGGTNEKLFF.

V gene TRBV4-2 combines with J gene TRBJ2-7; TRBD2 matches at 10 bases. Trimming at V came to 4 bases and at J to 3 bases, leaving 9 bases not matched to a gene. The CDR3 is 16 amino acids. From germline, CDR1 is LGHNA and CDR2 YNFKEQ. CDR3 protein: CASSLRGSSGGYEQYF. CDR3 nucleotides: TGTGCCAGCAGCCTCAGGGGGTCTAGCGGGGGCTACGAGCAGTACTTC.

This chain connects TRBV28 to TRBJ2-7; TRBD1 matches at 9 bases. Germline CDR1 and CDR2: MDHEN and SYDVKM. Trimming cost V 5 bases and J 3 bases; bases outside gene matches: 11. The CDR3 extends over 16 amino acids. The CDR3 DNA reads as TGTGCCAGCAGTCCCCCCCGGGACAGGGTGTACTACGAGCAGTACTTC. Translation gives CASSPPRDRVYYEQYF.

The CDR3 loop reads CASSRQGGLYEQYF. CDR3 DNA: TGTGCCAGCAGCCGGCAGGGGGGTCTCTACGAGCAGTACTTC. The chain joins TRBV7-2 to TRBJ2-7, with a tentative D call TRBD1 (7 bases). In germline, CDR1 is SGHTA, CDR2 FQGNSA. V was pared by 5 bases and J by 3 bases, with 14 bases between. The CDR3 runs 14 residues.

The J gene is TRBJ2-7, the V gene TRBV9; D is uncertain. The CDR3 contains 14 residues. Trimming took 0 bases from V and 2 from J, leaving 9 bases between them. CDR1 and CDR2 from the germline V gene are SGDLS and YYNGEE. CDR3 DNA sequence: TGTGCCAGCAGCGTAGCTACAGCCGCCTACGAGCAGTACTTC. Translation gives CASSVATAAYEQYF.

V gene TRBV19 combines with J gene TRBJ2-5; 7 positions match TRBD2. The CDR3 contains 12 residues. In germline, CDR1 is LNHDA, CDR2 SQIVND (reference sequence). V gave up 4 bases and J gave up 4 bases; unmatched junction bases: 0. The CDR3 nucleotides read TGTGCCAGTAGTAAGCGGGGAGAGACCCAGTACTTC. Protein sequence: CASSKRGETQYF.

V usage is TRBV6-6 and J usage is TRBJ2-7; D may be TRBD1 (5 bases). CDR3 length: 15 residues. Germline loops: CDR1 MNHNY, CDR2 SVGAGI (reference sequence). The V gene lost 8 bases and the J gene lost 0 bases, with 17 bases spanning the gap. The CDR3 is CASSRISGFSYEQYF. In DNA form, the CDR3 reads TGTGCCAGCTCGAGGATCTCAGGGTTCTCCTACGAGCAGTACTTC.

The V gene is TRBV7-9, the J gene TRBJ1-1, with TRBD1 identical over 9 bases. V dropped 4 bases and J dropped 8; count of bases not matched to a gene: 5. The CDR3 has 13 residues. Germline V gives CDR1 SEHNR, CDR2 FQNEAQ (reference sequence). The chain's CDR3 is CASSWDRAPEAFF. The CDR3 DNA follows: TGTGCCAGCAGCTGGGACAGGGCCCCCGAAGCTTTCTTT.

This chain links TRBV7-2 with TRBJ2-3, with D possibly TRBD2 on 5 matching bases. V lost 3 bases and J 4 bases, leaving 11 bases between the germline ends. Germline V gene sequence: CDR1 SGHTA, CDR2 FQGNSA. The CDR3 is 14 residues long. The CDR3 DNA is TGTGCCAGCAGCTTGGGCCGAGGGCCAGATACGCAGTATTTT. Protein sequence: CASSLGRGPDTQYF. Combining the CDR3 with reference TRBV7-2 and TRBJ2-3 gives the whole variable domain GAGVSQSPSNKVTEKGKDVELRCDPISGHTALYWYRQSLGQGLEFLIYFQGNSAPDKSGLPSDRFSAERTGGSVSTLTIQRTQQEDSAVYLCASSLGRGPDTQYFGPGTRLTVL.

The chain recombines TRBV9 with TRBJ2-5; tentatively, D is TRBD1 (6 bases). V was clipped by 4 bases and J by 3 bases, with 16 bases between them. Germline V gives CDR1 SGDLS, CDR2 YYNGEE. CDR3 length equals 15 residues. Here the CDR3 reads CASSSADRSKETQYF. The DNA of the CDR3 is TGTGCCAGCAGCTCCGCCGACAGGTCGAAAGAGACCCAGTACTTC.

In nucleotides, the CDR3 is TGTGCCAGCAGTGAAGCCCCTGATTTAGCGAACACTGAAGCTTTCTTT. This sequence encodes CASSEAPDLANTEAFF. V and J are TRBV6-1 and TRBJ1-1; D remains unclear. The CDR3 spans 16 residues. Germline CDR1 is MNHNS and CDR2 is SASEGT. Trimming left V 0 bases short and J 1 base short, with 12 bases between.

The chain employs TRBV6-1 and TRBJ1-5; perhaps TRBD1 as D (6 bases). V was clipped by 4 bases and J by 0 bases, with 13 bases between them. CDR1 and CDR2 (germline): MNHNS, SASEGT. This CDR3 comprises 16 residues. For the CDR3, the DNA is TGTGCCAGCAGTGGTCGAAGGGGGTCTAGCAATCAGCCCCAGCATTTT. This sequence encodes CASSGRRGSSNQPQHF.

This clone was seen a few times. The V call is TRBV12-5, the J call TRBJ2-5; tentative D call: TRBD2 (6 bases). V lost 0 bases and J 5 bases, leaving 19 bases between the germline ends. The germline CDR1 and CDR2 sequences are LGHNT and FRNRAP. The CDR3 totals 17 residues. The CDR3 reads CASGLVKSREVRETQYF. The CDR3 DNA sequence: TGTGCTAGTGGTTTGGTAAAGTCCAGGGAGGTGCGGGAGACCCAGTACTTC.

DNA of the CDR3: TGTGCCAGCAGCTTTAACCGGGACAGGGAGAATCAGCCCCAGCATTTT. Protein sequence: CASSFNRDRENQPQHF. This rearrangement joins TRBV11-2 to TRBJ1-5; 9 positions agree with TRBD1. The germline V gene has CDR1 SGHAT and CDR2 FQNNGV. The CDR3 contains 16 residues. V was clipped by 3 bases and J by 4 bases; unmatched bases: 7.

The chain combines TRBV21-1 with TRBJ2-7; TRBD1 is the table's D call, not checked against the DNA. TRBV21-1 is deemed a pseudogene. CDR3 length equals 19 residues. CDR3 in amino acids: CASSKSPGQGTMEAYEQYF. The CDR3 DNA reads TGTGCCAGCAGCAAAAGCCCGGGACAGGGGACTATGGAGGCCTACGAGCAGTACTTC.

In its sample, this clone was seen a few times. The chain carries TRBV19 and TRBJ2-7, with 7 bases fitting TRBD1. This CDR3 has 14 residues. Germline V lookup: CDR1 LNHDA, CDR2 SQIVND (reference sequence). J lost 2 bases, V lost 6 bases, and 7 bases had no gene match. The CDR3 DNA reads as TGTGCCAGTAGGGCGACAGGGACAACCTACGAGCAGTACTTC. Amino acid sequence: CASRATGTTYEQYF.

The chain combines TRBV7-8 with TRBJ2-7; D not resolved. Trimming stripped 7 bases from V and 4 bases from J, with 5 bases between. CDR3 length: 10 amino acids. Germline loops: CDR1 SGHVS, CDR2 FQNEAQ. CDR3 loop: CASTRYEQYF. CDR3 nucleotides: TGTGCCAGCACCAGGTACGAGCAGTACTTC.

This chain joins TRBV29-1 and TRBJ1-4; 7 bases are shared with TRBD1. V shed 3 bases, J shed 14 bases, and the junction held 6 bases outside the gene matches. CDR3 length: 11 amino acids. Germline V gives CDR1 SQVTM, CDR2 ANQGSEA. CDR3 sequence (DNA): TGCAGCGTTGACTCCAGAGGGGGCCTGTTTTTT. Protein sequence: CSVDSRGGLFF.

The CDR3 DNA reads as TGTGCCAGTAGTCCGGACAGGGTCGGAAATGAGCAGTTCTTC. The encoded protein is CASSPDRVGNEQFF. The J gene is TRBJ2-1, the V gene TRBV19; 8 positions agree with TRBD1. CDR3 length: 14 amino acids. Looked up from germline, CDR1 is LNHDA and CDR2 is SQIVND (reference sequence). V dropped 5 bases and J dropped 7; count of bases not matched to a gene: 7.

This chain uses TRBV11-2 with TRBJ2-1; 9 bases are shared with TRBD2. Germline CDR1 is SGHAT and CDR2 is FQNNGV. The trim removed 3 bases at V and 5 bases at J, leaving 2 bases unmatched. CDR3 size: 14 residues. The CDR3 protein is CASSFGLANNEQFF. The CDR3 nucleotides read TGTGCCAGCAGCTTCGGACTAGCGAACAATGAGCAGTTCTTC. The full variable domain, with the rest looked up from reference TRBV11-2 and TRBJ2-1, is EAGVAQSPRYKIIEKRQSVAFWCNPISGHATLYWYQQILGQGPKLLIQFQNNGVVDDSQLPKDRFSAERLKGVDSTLKIQPAKLEDSAVYLCASSFGLANNEQFFGPGTRLTVL.